This T cell receptor beta chain came from a study of long-term antiretroviral therapy in people with HIV. Post-ART PBMC samples numbered at least two per donor, and pre-ART ones at least one. HIV-positive participants all received treatment in the United States. On this clone itself: Its antigen is undetermined.

It was version v3.0 of the immunoSEQ assay that was run at survey level. The protocol was immunoSEQ multiplex PCR, while the TCRdb copy is restricted to in-frame clones and leaves out a portion. Found here are approximately 35,000 clones, nearly 95% of them singletons; the top ten hold approximately 3.7%. Findings and limits, study-wide: HIV repertoires covered narrower CDR3 length ranges than controls did. Missing from the dataset were any data on ART adherence, viral resistance or therapy changes.

This TCR came from a woman aged 45-59 years with HIV. The specimen comprised unsorted PBMCs, sampled approximately 5.1 years after starting antiretroviral therapy.

CDR3 amino acids: CASSLNSGQDYGYTF. CDR3 bases: TGTGCCAGCAGCTTAAATTCGGGACAGGACTATGGCTACACCTTC. The V and J genes are TRBV11-1 and TRBJ1-2; 8 bases are a match to TRBD1. CDR3 size: 15 residues. V shed 2 bases, J shed 3 bases, and the junction held 5 bases outside the gene matches. Germline V gene data show CDR1 as SGHAT and CDR2 as FQDESV (reference sequence).